This entry describes one T cell receptor (beta chain). These data are taken from a study of blood T cell repertoires in COVID-19. In the source study's methods: Amplification with reference gene primers provided the estimates of nucleated cell counts. Clones were read by immunoSEQ multiplex PCR, and TCRdb kept only the in-frame ones, dropping some. That table supplies the V and J calls and clone size; D and trimming were determined from the DNA. The sample contains some 200,000 clones, around 85% of which appear only once. Germline CDR1 and CDR2: SNHLY and FYNNEI. The CDR3 covers 14 residues. V gave up 6 bases and J gave up 6 bases; unmatched junction bases: 10.

The chain couples TRBV2 to TRBJ1-2; 7 bases align to TRBD1. Material for sequencing was peripheral blood. The origin of this receptor is a woman aged 60-75 years with acute or convalescent COVID-19. The DNA for the CDR3 is TGTGCCAGCAGAGTCGGCAGGGGGATTGATGGCTACACCTTC. Its translation is CASRVGRGIDGYTF.